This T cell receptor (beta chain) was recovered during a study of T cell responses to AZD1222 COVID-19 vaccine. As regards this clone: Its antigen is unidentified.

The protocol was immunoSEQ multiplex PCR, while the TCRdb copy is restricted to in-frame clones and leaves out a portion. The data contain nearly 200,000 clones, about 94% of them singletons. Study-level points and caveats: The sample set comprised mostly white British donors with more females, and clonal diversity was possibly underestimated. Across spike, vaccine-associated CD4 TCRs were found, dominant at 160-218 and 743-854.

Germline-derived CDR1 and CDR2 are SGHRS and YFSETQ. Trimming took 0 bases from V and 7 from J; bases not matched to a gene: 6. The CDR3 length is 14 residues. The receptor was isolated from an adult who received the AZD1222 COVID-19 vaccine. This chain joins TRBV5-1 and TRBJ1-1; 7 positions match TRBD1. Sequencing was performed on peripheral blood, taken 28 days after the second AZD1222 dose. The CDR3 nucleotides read TGCGCCAGCAGCTTGGGAGACAGGGAGAATGAAGCTTTCTTT. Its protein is CASSLGDRENEAFF.